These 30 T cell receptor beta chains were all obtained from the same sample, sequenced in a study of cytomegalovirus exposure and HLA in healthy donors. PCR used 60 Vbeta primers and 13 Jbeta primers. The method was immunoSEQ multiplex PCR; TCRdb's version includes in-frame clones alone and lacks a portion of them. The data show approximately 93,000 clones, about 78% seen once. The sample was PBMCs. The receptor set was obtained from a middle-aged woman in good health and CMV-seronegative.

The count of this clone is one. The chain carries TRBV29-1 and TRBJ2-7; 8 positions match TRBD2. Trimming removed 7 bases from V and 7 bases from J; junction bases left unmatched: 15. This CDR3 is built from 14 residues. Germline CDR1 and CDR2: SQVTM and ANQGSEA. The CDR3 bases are TGCAGCGCCCGCGAGCGGGGGAGGGGGAGTGAGCAGTACTTC. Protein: CSARERGRGSEQYF.

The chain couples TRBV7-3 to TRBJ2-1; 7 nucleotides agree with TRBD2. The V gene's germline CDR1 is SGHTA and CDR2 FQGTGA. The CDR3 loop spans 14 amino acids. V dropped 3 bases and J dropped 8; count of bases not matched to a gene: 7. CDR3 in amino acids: CASSFGRGRDEQFF. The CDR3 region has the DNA TGTGCCAGCAGCTTCGGGCGGGGGAGGGATGAGCAGTTCTTC. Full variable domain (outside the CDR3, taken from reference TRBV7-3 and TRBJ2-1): GAGVSQTPSNKVTEKGKYVELRCDPISGHTALYWYRQSLGQGPEFLIYFQGTGAADDSGLPNDRFFAVRPEGSVSTLKIQRTERGDSAVYLCASSFGRGRDEQFFGPGTRLTVL.

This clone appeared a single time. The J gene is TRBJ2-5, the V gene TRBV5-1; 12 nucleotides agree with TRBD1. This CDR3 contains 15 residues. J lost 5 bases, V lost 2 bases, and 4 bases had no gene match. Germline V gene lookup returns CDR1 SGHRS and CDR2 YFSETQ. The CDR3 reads CASSFRDRGPETQYF. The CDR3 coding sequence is TGCGCCAGCAGCTTTAGGGACAGGGGGCCGGAGACCCAGTACTTC.

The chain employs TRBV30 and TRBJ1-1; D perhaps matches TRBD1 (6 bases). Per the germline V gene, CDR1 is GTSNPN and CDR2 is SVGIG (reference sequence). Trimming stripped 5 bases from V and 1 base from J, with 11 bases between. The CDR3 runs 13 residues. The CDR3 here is CAWGGLGNTEAFF. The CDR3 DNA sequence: TGTGCCTGGGGGGGCTTAGGGAACACTGAAGCTTTCTTT. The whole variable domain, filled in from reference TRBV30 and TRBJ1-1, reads SQTIHQWPATLVQPVGSPLSLECTVEGTSNPNLYWYRQAAGRGLQLLFYSVGIGQISSEVPQNLSASRPQDRQFILSSKKLLLSDSGFYLCAWGGLGNTEAFFGQGTRLTVV.

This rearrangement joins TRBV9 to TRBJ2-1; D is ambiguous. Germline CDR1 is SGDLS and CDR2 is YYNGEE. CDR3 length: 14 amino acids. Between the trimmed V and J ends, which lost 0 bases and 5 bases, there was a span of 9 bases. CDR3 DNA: TGTGCCAGCAGCGTAGTTGTGGCCAACAATGAGCAGTTCTTC. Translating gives CASSVVVANNEQFF.

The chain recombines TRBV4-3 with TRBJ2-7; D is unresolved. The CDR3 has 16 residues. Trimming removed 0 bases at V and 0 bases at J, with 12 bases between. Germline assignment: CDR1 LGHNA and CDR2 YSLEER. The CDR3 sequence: CASSQDPEVRSYEQYF. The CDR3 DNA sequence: TGCGCCAGCAGCCAAGATCCCGAGGTCCGCTCCTACGAGCAGTACTTC.

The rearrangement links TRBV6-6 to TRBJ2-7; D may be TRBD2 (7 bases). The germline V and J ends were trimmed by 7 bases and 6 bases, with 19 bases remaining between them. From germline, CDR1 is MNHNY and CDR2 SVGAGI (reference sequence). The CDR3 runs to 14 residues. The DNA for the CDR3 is TGTGCCAGCACCAAGGGGGAGGGCCCGGCCGAGCAGTACTTC. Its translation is CASTKGEGPAEQYF.

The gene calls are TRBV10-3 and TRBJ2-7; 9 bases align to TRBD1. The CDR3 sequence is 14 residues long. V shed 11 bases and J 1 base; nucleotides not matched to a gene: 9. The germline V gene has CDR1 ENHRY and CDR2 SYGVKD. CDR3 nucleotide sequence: TGTGCCGCCGTGGTCGGACAGGGGTCCTACGAGCAGTACTTC. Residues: CAAVVGQGSYEQYF.

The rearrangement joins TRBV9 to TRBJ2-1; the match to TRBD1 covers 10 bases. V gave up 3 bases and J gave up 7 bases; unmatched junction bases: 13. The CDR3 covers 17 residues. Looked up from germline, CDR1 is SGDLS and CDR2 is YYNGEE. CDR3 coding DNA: TGTGCCAGCAGCGAGAGAGAGACGGACAGGGGGATGAATGAGCAGTTCTTC. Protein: CASSERETDRGMNEQFF.

CDR3 sequence reads: CASSARTGVDTEAFF. The CDR3 nucleotides are TGTGCCAGCAGCGCCCGTACAGGGGTGGATACTGAAGCTTTCTTT. V usage is TRBV9 and J usage is TRBJ1-1; the match to TRBD1 covers 7 bases. Germline V gene sequence: CDR1 SGDLS, CDR2 YYNGEE. The J segment lost 5 bases and the V segment lost 3 bases, leaving 10 bases of the junction unmatched. This CDR3 region has 15 residues.

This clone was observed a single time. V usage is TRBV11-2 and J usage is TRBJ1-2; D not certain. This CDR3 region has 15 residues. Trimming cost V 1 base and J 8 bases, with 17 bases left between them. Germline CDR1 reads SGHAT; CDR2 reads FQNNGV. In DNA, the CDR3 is TGTGCCAGCAGCTTAGCGGTTGTAGGGAGAGGCGGCTACACCTTC. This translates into CASSLAVVGRGGYTF.

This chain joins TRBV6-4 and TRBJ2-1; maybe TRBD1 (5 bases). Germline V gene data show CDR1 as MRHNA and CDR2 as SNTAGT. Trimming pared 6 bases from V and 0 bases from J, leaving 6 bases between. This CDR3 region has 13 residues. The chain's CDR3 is CASSRDSYNEQFF. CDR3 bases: TGTGCCAGCAGCAGGGACTCCTACAATGAGCAGTTCTTC.

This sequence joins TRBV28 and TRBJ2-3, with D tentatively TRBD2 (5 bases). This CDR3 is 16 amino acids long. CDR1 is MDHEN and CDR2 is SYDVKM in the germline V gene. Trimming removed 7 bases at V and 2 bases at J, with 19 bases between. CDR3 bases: TGTGCCAGCACCGGACTTCGAATCGGGCCCACAGATACGCAGTATTTT. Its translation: CASTGLRIGPTDTQYF.

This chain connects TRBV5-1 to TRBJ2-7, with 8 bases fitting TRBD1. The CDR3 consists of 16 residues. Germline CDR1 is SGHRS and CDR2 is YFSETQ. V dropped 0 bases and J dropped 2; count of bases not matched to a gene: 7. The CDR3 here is CASSLGTQGVAYEQYF. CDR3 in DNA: TGCGCCAGCAGCTTGGGTACACAGGGGGTTGCCTACGAGCAGTACTTC. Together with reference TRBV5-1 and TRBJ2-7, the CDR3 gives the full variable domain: KAGVTQTPRYLIKTRGQQVTLSCSPISGHRSVSWYQQTPGQGLQFLFEYFSETQRNKGNFPGRFSGRQFSNSRSEMNVSTLELGDSALYLCASSLGTQGVAYEQYFGPGTRLTVT.

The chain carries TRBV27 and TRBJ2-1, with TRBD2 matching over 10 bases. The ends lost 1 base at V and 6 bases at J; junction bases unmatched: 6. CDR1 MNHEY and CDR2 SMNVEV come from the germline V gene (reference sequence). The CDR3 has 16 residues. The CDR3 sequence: CASSLYLAGAPNEQFF. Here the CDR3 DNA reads TGTGCCAGCAGTTTATACCTAGCGGGAGCCCCCAATGAGCAGTTCTTC.

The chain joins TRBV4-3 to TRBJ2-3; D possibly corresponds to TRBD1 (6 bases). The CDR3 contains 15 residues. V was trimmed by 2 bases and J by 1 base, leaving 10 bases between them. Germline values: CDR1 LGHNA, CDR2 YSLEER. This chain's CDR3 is CASSQQGRGTDTQYF. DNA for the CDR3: TGCGCCAGCAGCCAACAGGGGCGGGGCACAGATACGCAGTATTTT.

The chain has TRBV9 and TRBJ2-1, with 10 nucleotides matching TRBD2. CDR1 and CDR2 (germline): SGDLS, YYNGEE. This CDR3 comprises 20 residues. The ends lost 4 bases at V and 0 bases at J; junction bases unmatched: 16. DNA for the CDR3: TGTGCCAGCAGCCCACAAAGGGCAGCGGGAGGGCCAGGCTCCTACAATGAGCAGTTCTTC. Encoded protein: CASSPQRAAGGPGSYNEQFF.

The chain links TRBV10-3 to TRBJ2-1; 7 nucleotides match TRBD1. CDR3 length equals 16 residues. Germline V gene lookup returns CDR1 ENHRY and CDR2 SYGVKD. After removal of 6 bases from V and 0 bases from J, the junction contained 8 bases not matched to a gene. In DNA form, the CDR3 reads TGTGCCATCAGCTCGGACAGGTCGATCTCCTACAATGAGCAGTTCTTC. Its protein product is CAISSDRSISYNEQFF.

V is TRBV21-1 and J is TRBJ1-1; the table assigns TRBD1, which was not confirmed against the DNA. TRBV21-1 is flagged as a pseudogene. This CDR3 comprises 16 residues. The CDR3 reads CASSKIGTESLGGAFF. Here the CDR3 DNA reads TGTGCCAGCAGCAAAATCGGGACAGAGTCCCTAGGAGGAGCTTTCTTT.

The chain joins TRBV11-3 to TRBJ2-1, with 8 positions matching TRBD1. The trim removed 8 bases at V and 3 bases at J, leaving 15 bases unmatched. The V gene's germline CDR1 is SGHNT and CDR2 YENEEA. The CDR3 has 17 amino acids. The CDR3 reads CASSPFRTGQGYNEQFF. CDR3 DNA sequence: TGTGCCAGCTCCCCCTTTCGGACAGGGCAGGGCTACAATGAGCAGTTCTTC.

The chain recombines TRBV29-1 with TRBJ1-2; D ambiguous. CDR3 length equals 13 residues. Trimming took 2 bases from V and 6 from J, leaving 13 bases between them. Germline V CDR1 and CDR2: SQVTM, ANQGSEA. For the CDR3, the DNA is TGCAGCGTTGAAAGCGCGGCGAGGGATGGCTACACCTTC. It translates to CSVESAARDGYTF.

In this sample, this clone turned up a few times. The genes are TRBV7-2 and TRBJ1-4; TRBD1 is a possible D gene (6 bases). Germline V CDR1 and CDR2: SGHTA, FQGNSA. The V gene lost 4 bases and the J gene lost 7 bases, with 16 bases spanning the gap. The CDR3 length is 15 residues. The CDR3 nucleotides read TGTGCCAGCAGCTCGACAGGCCACCCCTTTGAAAAACTGTTTTTT. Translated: CASSSTGHPFEKLFF.

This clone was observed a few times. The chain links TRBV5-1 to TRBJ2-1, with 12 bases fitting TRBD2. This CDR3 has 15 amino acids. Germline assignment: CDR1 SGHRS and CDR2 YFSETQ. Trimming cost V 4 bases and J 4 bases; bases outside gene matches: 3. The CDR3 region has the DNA TGCGCCAGCAGCCCTAGCGGGAGGGAGTACAATGAGCAGTTCTTC. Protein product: CASSPSGREYNEQFF.

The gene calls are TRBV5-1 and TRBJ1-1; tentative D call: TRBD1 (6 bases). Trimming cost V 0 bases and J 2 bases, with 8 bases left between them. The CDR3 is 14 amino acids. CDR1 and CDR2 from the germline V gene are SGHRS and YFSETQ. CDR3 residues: CASSLGTDNTEAFF. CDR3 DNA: TGCGCCAGCAGCTTGGGGACAGATAACACTGAAGCTTTCTTT. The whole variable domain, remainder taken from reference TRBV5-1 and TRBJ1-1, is KAGVTQTPRYLIKTRGQQVTLSCSPISGHRSVSWYQQTPGQGLQFLFEYFSETQRNKGNFPGRFSGRQFSNSRSEMNVSTLELGDSALYLCASSLGTDNTEAFFGQGTRLTVV.

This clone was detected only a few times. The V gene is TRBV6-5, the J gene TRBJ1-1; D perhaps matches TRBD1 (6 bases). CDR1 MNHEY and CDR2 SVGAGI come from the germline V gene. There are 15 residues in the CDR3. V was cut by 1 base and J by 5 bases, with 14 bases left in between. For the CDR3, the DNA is TGTGCCAGCAGTTACTATAGGGGGGGAAAAACTGAAGCTTTCTTT. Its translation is CASSYYRGGKTEAFF.

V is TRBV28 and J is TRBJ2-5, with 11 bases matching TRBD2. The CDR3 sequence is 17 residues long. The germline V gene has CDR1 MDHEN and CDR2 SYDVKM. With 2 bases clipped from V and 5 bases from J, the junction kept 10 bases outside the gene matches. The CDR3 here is CASSLASSGGYGETQYF. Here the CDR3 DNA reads TGTGCCAGCAGTTTAGCGTCTAGCGGGGGGTACGGGGAGACCCAGTACTTC.

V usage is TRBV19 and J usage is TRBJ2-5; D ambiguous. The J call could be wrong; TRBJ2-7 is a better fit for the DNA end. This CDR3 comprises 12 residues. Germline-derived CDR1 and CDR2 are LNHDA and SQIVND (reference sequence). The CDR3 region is CASRTEIYEQYF. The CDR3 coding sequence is TGTGCCAGTAGGACGGAGATCTACGAGCAGTACTTC.

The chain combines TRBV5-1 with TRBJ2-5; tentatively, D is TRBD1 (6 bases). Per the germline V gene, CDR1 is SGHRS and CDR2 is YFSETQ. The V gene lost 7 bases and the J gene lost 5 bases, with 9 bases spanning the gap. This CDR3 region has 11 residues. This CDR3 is CASARGETQYF. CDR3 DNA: TGCGCCAGCGCCAGGGGTGAGACCCAGTACTTC.

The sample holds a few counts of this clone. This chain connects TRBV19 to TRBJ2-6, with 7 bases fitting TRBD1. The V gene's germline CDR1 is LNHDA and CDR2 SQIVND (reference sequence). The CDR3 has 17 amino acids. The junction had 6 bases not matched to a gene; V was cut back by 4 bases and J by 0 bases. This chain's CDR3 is CASSTGTVHSGANVLTF. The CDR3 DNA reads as TGTGCCAGTAGTACCGGGACAGTTCACTCTGGGGCCAACGTCCTGACTTTC.

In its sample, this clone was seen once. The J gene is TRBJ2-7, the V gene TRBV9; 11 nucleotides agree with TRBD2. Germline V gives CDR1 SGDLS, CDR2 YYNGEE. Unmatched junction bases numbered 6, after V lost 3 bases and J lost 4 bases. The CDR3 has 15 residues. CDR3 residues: CASSAGLAVVYEQYF. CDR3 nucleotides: TGTGCCAGCAGCGCGGGACTAGCGGTTGTATACGAGCAGTACTTC.